Here is one TCR beta chain with its context. Its matching antigen is unknown. This sample was taken from a study of T cells in Graves' hyperthyroidism and ophthalmopathy. Study results and caveats: Within blood appeared most thyroid clonotypes that had expanded above 0.001.

This CDR3 is 11 amino acids long. Germline CDR1 is LNHNV and CDR2 is YYDKDF (reference sequence). Between the trimmed V and J ends, which lost 6 bases and 6 bases, there was a span of 6 bases. Amplification of TCR beta CDR3 regions used RNA as the template. RT-PCR in the first round (using the HTBI primer set) targeted the TCR CDR3. MiXCR, run by TCRdb on the multiplex PCR reads, gives a single entry per CDR3 protein. The data show a few hundred thousand distinct CDR3 sequences, with around a sixth seen just once and less than 9.5% held by the top ten. The clonotype comes from a woman aged 25 to 39 with Graves' hyperthyroidism. The V and J genes are TRBV15 and TRBJ2-1; D possibly corresponds to TRBD1 (5 bases). Sequencing was done on a sample of blood. The CDR3 loop is CATRQANEQFF. The CDR3 coding sequence is TGTGCCACCAGACAGGCCAATGAGCAGTTCTTC.